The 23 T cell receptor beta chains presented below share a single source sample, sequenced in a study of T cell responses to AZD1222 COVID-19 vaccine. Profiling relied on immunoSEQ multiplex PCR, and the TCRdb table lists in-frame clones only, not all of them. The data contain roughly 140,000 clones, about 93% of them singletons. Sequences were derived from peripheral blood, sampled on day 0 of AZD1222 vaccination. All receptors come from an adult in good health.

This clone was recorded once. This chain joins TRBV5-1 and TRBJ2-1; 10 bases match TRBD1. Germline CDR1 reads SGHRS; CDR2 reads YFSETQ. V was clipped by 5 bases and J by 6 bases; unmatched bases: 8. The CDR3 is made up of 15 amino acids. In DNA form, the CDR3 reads TGCGCCAGCAGTTCCGGGACAGGGGTGATCAATGAGCAGTTCTTC. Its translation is CASSSGTGVINEQFF.

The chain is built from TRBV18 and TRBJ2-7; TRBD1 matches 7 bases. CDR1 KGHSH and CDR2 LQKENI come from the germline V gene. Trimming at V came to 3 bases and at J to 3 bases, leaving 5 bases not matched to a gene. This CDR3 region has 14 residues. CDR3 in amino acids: CASSPGTVHYEQYF. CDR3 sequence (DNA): TGTGCCAGCTCACCGGGGACAGTTCACTACGAGCAGTACTTC.

CDR3 DNA: TGTGCCATCACCGGCGTACCTTTTTACGAGCAGTACTTC. This sequence encodes CAITGVPFYEQYF. This chain uses TRBV2 with TRBJ2-7; D not certain. The CDR3 totals 13 residues. The germline V gene encodes CDR1 SNHLY and CDR2 FYNNEI. V was shortened by 10 bases and J by 4 bases, with 17 bases between the two germline ends.

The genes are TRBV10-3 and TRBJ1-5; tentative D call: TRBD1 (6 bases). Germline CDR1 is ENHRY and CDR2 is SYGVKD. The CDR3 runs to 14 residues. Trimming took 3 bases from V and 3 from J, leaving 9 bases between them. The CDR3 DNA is TGTGCCATCAGTGAACCGGGGGCCAATCAGCCCCAGCATTTT. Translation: CAISEPGANQPQHF.

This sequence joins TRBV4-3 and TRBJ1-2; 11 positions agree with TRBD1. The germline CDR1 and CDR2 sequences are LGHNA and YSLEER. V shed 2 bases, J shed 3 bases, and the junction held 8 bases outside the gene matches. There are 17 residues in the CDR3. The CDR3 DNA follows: TGCGCCAGCAGCCAATACCATGGACAGGGGGCTTACTATGGCTACACCTTC. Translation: CASSQYHGQGAYYGYTF.

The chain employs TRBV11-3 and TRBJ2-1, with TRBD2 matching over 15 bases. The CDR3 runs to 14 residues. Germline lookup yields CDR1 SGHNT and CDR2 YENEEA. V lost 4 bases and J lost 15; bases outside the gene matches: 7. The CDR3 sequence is CASSSGLAGGQWFF. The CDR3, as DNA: TGTGCCAGCAGCTCCGGACTAGCGGGGGGGCAGTGGTTCTTC.

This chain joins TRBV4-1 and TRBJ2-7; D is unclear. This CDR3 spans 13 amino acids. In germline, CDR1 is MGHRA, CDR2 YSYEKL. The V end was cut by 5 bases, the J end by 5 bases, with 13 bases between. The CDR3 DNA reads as TGCGCCAGCAGCTGGACCGCGACGGACGAGCAGTACTTC. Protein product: CASSWTATDEQYF.

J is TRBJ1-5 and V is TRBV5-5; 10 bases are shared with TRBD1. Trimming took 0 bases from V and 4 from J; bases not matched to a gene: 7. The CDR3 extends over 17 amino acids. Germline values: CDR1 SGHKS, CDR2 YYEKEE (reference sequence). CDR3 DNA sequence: TGTGCCAGCAGCTTGGCCCAGACAGGGGGCCTTAATCAGCCCCAGCATTTT. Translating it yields CASSLAQTGGLNQPQHF.

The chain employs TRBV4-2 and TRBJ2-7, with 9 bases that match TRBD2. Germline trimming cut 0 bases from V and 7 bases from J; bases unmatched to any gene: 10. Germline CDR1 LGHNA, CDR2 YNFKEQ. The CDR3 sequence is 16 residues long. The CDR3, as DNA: TGTGCCAGCAGCCAAGATCTGGCGGGAGGGCCGAGGGAGCAGTACTTC. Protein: CASSQDLAGGPREQYF.

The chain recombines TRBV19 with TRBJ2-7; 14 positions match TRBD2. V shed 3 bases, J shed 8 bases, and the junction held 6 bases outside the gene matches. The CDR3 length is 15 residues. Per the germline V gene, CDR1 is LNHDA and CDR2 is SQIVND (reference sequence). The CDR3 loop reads CASSMTGTSGGQQYF. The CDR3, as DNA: TGTGCCAGTAGTATGACCGGGACTAGCGGGGGTCAGCAGTACTTC.

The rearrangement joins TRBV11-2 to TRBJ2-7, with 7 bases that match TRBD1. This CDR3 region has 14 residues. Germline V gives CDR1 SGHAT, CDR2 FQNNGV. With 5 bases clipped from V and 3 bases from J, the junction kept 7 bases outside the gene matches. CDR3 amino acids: CASSRRTGGYEQYF. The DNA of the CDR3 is TGTGCCAGCAGCAGGCGGACAGGAGGCTACGAGCAGTACTTC.

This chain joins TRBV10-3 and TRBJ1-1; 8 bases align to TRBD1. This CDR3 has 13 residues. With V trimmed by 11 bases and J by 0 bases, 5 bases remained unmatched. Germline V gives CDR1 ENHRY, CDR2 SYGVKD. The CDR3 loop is CAFGTGLNTEAFF. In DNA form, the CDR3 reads TGTGCCTTTGGGACAGGCCTGAACACTGAAGCTTTCTTT.

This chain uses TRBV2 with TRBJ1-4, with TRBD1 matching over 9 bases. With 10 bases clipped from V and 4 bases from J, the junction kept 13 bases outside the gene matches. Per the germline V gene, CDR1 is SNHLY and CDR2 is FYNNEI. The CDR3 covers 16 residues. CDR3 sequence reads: CATKGQGPAFNEKLFF. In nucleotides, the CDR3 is TGTGCCACGAAGGGACAGGGTCCCGCATTTAATGAAAAACTGTTTTTT.

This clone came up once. CDR3: CASRETGGSGNTIYF. The CDR3, as DNA: TGTGCCAGCAGGGAGACAGGGGGTTCTGGAAACACCATATATTTT. The genes are TRBV5-6 and TRBJ1-3; 9 nucleotides line up with TRBD1. The CDR3 covers 15 residues. J gave up 1 base and V 5 bases, and 4 bases lay outside the gene matches. CDR1 and CDR2 (germline): SGHDT, YYEEEE.

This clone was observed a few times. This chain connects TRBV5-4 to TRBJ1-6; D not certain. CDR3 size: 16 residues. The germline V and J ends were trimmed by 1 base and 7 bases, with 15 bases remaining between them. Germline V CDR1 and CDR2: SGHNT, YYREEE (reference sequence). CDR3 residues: CASSLPGGSGNSPLHF. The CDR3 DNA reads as TGTGCCAGCAGCTTGCCTGGCGGCAGTGGGAATTCACCCCTCCACTTT.

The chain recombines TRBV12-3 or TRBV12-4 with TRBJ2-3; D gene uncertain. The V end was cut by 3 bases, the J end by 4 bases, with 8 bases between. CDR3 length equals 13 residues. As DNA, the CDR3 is TGTGCCAGCAGTTTCGCCGCCGCAGATACGCAGTATTTT. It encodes CASSFAAADTQYF.

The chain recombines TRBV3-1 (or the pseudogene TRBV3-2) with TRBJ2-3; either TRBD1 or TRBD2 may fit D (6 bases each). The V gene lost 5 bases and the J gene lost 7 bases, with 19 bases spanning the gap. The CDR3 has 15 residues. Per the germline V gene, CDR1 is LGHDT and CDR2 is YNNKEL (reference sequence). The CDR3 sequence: CASSYFGGRPNTQYF. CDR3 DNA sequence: TGTGCCAGCAGCTATTTCGGGGGCCGCCCGAATACGCAGTATTTT.

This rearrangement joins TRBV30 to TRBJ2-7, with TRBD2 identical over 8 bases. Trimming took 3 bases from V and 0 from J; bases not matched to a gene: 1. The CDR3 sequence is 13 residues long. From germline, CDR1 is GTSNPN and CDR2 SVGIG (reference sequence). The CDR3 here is CAWRTSGSYEQYF. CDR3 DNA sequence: TGTGCCTGGAGAACTAGCGGCTCCTACGAGCAGTACTTC.

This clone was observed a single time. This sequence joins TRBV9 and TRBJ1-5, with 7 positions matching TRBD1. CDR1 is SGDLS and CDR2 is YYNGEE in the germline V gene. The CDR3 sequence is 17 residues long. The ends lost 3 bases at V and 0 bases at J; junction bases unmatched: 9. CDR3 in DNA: TGTGCCAGCAGCGCCGGGACAGTGCCCAATAGCAATCAGCCCCAGCATTTT. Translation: CASSAGTVPNSNQPQHF.

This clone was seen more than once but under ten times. CDR3: CASSLWLLQGTGELFF. The CDR3 bases are TGTGCCAGCAGCTTATGGTTATTGCAGGGGACCGGGGAGCTGTTTTTT. The chain combines TRBV7-2 with TRBJ2-2; D may be TRBD1 (6 bases). The CDR3 is 16 residues long. Germline lookup yields CDR1 SGHTA and CDR2 FQGNSA. V lost 2 bases to trimming and J lost 5 bases, with 15 bases between them.

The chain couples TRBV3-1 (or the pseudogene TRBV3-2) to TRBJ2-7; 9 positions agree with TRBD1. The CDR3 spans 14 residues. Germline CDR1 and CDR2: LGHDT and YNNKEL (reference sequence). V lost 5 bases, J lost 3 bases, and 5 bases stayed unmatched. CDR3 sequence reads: CASSAPGQGYEQYF. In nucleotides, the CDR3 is TGTGCCAGCAGCGCACCGGGACAGGGCTACGAGCAGTACTTC.

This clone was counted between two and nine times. This CDR3 reads CASSLRRADEQYF. The CDR3 DNA sequence: TGTGCCAGCAGCTTACGGCGAGCGGACGAGCAGTACTTC. This rearrangement joins TRBV7-2 to TRBJ2-7, with D perhaps matching TRBD2 (5 bases). V was trimmed by 2 bases and J by 5 bases, leaving 10 bases between them. Germline V gene data show CDR1 as SGHTA and CDR2 as FQGNSA. CDR3 size: 13 residues.

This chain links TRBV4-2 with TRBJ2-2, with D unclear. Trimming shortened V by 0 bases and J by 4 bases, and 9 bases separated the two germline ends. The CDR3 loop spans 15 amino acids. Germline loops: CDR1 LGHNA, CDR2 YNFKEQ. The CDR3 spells CASSQEGYGTGELFF. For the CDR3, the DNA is TGTGCCAGCAGCCAAGAGGGGTACGGCACCGGGGAGCTGTTTTTT.